One sample yielded the 29 T cell receptor beta chains listed below, sequenced in a study of OX40 agonist ivuxolimab in advanced cancers. The repertoire was sequenced with immunoSEQ multiplex PCR; TCRdb's copy has only in-frame clones and lacks some. The sample yields tens of thousands of clones, about four fifths seen once. Sequences were derived from CD4+ or CD8+ T cells sorted from blood, sampled in a trial of the OX40 agonist ivuxolimab. These receptors all stem from an adult with an advanced solid tumor such as melanoma, head and neck, liver or kidney cancer.

The chain is built from TRBV27 and TRBJ1-5; D unclear. Germline CDR1 and CDR2: MNHEY and SMNVEV (reference sequence). V shed 2 bases and J shed 2 bases, with 4 bases lying between them. The CDR3 loop spans 13 amino acids. The CDR3 here is CASSLVGNQPQHF. As DNA, the CDR3 is TGTGCCAGCAGTTTAGTGGGCAATCAGCCCCAGCATTTT.

This clone was seen a few times. The V call is TRBV10-1, the J call TRBJ1-6, with D perhaps TRBD1 (5 bases). Germline V lookup: CDR1 WNHNN, CDR2 SYGVQD (reference sequence). Deletions cut 7 bases from V and 7 bases from J, with 17 bases between. CDR3 size: 15 residues. The CDR3 DNA is TGCGCCAGCAAAGGGGTCAGAGGCGGAAATTCACCCCTCCACTTT. Translation gives CASKGVRGGNSPLHF.

The chain employs TRBV2 and TRBJ1-3; 7 bases fit TRBD1. V lost 6 bases to trimming and J lost 2 bases; unmatched junction nucleotides: 7. Germline-derived CDR1 and CDR2 are SNHLY and FYNNEI. The CDR3 has 15 amino acids. CDR3 sequence: CASSPDRAPGNTIYF. CDR3 DNA: TGTGCCAGCAGCCCCGACAGGGCCCCTGGAAACACCATATATTTT.

V gene TRBV5-1 combines with J gene TRBJ2-7, with 11 bases matching TRBD2. From germline, CDR1 is SGHRS and CDR2 YFSETQ. This CDR3 has 16 amino acids. V gave up 5 bases and J gave up 4 bases; unmatched junction bases: 11. The CDR3 DNA sequence: TGCGCCAGCAGTCGCCCCACTAGCGGGAGCCCGTACGAGCAGTACTTC. Residues: CASSRPTSGSPYEQYF.

The chain uses TRBV19 and TRBJ1-5, with D unclear. The CDR3 is 13 amino acids. Germline V lookup: CDR1 LNHDA, CDR2 SQIVND (reference sequence). V was clipped by 7 bases and J by 5 bases, with 12 bases between them. CDR3 bases: TGTGCCAGTAACATCGACACCTATCAGCCCCAGCATTTT. It yields the protein CASNIDTYQPQHF.

This clone showed up just a few times. Other DNA sequences in the same sample also yield this CDR3. V is TRBV30 and J is TRBJ1-1; D gene ambiguous. The germline CDR1 and CDR2 sequences are GTSNPN and SVGIG (reference sequence). V was trimmed by 7 bases and J by 0 bases, leaving 6 bases between them. CDR3 size: 11 residues. The CDR3 loop is CASRMNTEAFF. CDR3 DNA: TGTGCCTCGAGAATGAACACTGAAGCTTTCTTT.

The chain uses TRBV6-1 and TRBJ2-7; D is tentatively TRBD1 or TRBD2 (6 bases each). The CDR3 extends over 16 amino acids. Trimming took off 4 bases at V and 3 bases at J, with 19 bases between the two ends. CDR1 and CDR2 from the germline V gene are MNHNS and SASEGT. The CDR3 protein is CASSGTRDNGGYEQYF. CDR3 sequence (DNA): TGTGCCAGCAGTGGAACCCGGGACAACGGGGGCTACGAGCAGTACTTC.

The CDR3 reads CASSLFGQFYNSPLHF. The CDR3 nucleotides are TGTGCCAGCAGCTTATTTGGACAGTTCTATAATTCACCCCTCCACTTT. The chain carries TRBV11-2 and TRBJ1-6; weak D call: TRBD1 (6 bases). The V gene lost 2 bases and the J gene lost 3 bases, with 11 bases spanning the gap. Germline loops: CDR1 SGHAT, CDR2 FQNNGV. The CDR3 consists of 16 residues. Complete variable domain (other parts from reference TRBV11-2 and TRBJ1-6): EAGVAQSPRYKIIEKRQSVAFWCNPISGHATLYWYQQILGQGPKLLIQFQNNGVVDDSQLPKDRFSAERLKGVDSTLKIQPAKLEDSAVYLCASSLFGQFYNSPLHFGNGTRLTVT.

Within the sample, this clone is medium-sized. The chain combines TRBV6-5 with TRBJ2-5, with D perhaps being TRBD1 or TRBD2 (5 bases each). Germline-derived CDR1 and CDR2 are MNHEY and SVGAGI. The germline V and J ends were trimmed by 5 bases and 1 base, with 5 bases remaining between them. The CDR3 loop spans 12 amino acids. The CDR3 nucleotides read TGTGCCAGCAGTGGGGGCCAAGAGACCCAGTACTTC. It codes for CASSGGQETQYF.

The genes are TRBV6-4 and TRBJ2-3; 7 nucleotides agree with TRBD2. This CDR3 spans 16 amino acids. V lost 6 bases and J lost 1; bases outside the gene matches: 10. Per the germline V gene, CDR1 is MRHNA and CDR2 is SNTAGT. CDR3 in amino acids: CASSPGSGDGTDTQYF. Written as DNA, the CDR3 is TGTGCCAGCAGCCCAGGAAGCGGGGACGGCACAGATACGCAGTATTTT.

This clone showed up just once. The chain uses TRBV20-1 and TRBJ2-3; D unresolved. Germline loops: CDR1 DFQATT, CDR2 SNEGSKA (reference sequence). The CDR3 runs to 11 residues. The CDR3 reads CSGQTADTQYF. The DNA of the CDR3 is TGCAGCGGTCAAACGGCAGATACGCAGTATTTT.

V is TRBV2 and J is TRBJ2-7; D perhaps matches TRBD2 (6 bases). Germline loops: CDR1 SNHLY, CDR2 FYNNEI. CDR3 length: 15 residues. Deletions cut 3 bases from V and 4 bases from J, with 16 bases between. CDR3 DNA: TGTGCCAGCAGTGATATCGCGGGGCGGCGGTACGAGCAGTACTTC. This encodes CASSDIAGRRYEQYF. Variable domain in full (rest from reference TRBV2 and TRBJ2-7): EPEVTQTPSHQVTQMGQEVILRCVPISNHLYFYWYRQILGQKVEFLVSFYNNEISEKSEIFDDQFSVERPDGSNFTLKIRSTKLEDSAMYFCASSDIAGRRYEQYFGPGTRLTVT.

In nucleotides, the CDR3 is TGTGCCAGCAGTTACTCGGACACAGACAATGAGCAGTTCTTC. Residues: CASSYSDTDNEQFF. This chain links TRBV6-5 with TRBJ2-1, with a possible D match to TRBD1 (5 bases). The CDR3 runs 14 residues. V dropped 0 bases and J dropped 5 bases, with 8 bases sitting between them. CDR1 MNHEY and CDR2 SVGAGI come from the germline V gene.

This chain connects TRBV2 to TRBJ2-5; D is perhaps TRBD2 (5 bases). This CDR3 has 15 amino acids. The germline V gene encodes CDR1 SNHLY and CDR2 FYNNEI. The germline V and J ends were trimmed by 6 bases and 5 bases, with 19 bases remaining between them. CDR3 sequence reads: CASRTEGLDLETQYF. For the CDR3, the DNA is TGTGCCAGCAGGACCGAGGGTTTAGACCTGGAGACCCAGTACTTC.

The chain employs TRBV13 and TRBJ2-3; 15 bases align to TRBD2. CDR3 size: 18 residues. The germline V gene has CDR1 PRHDT and CDR2 FYEKMQ (reference sequence). V was clipped by 6 bases and J by 0 bases; unmatched bases: 7. The CDR3 loop is CASRFGTSGRPSTDTQYF. CDR3 DNA sequence: TGTGCCAGCAGATTCGGGACTAGCGGGAGGCCAAGCACAGATACGCAGTATTTT.

This chain connects TRBV7-9 to TRBJ2-3, with 11 bases aligning to TRBD1. J gave up 5 bases and V 3 bases, and 4 bases lay outside the gene matches. This CDR3 has 15 residues. Germline CDR1 SEHNR, CDR2 FQNEAQ (reference sequence). The CDR3 loop is CASSFWTGGVDTQYF. For the CDR3, the DNA is TGTGCCAGCAGCTTCTGGACAGGGGGCGTAGATACGCAGTATTTT.

This clone appeared once. This sequence may be a read error, since a much larger clone differs from it by one base. J is TRBJ2-7 and V is TRBV5-4; D ambiguous. The CDR3 is 11 residues long. Germline V lookup: CDR1 SGHNT, CDR2 YYREEE (reference sequence). V dropped 3 bases and J dropped 0 bases, with 1 base sitting between them. The chain's CDR3 is CASSSSYEQYF. CDR3 in DNA: TGTGCCAGCAGCTCCTCCTACGAGCAGTACTTC.

This CDR3 reads CASSLEAGVFYEQYF. CDR3 DNA: TGCGCCAGCAGCTTGGAGGCAGGGGTCTTTTACGAGCAGTACTTC. The chain combines TRBV5-1 with TRBJ2-7; a weak D match, TRBD1 (6 bases). V shed 0 bases and J shed 4 bases, with 14 bases lying between them. The CDR3 consists of 15 residues. Germline V CDR1 and CDR2: SGHRS, YFSETQ. The entire variable domain, with the rest obtained from reference TRBV5-1 and TRBJ2-7, is as follows: KAGVTQTPRYLIKTRGQQVTLSCSPISGHRSVSWYQQTPGQGLQFLFEYFSETQRNKGNFPGRFSGRQFSNSRSEMNVSTLELGDSALYLCASSLEAGVFYEQYFGPGTRLTVT.

The chain has TRBV2 and TRBJ2-7; 12 bases fit TRBD1. This CDR3 has 14 amino acids. With 6 bases clipped from V and 4 bases from J, the junction kept 4 bases outside the gene matches. Germline loops: CDR1 SNHLY, CDR2 FYNNEI. DNA for the CDR3: TGTGCCAGCAGCGCGGGACAGGGGGCTTACGAGCAGTACTTC. This gives the protein CASSAGQGAYEQYF.

The J gene is TRBJ1-3, the V gene TRBV9; D is uncertain. V lost 3 bases and J 0 bases, leaving 7 bases between the germline ends. This CDR3 has 14 amino acids. CDR1 is SGDLS and CDR2 is YYNGEE in the germline V gene. CDR3 loop: CASSGRISGNTIYF. For the CDR3, the DNA is TGTGCCAGCAGCGGGAGGATCTCTGGAAACACCATATATTTT.

The rearrangement uses TRBV10-2 and TRBJ2-7; 7 bases align to TRBD1. The CDR3 sequence is 14 residues long. V trimming: 8 bases; J trimming: 3 bases; junction bases outside the gene matches: 10. Germline CDR1 reads WSHSY; CDR2 reads SAAADI. CDR3 sequence reads: CASGPGTAYYEQYF. CDR3 nucleotide sequence: TGCGCCAGCGGACCCGGGACAGCCTACTACGAGCAGTACTTC.

This clone occurred a few times. The V call is TRBV5-1, the J call TRBJ1-5; possibly TRBD1 for D (5 bases). CDR1 is SGHRS, CDR2 YFSETQ, per germline. The V and J ends lost 4 bases and 0 bases respectively, with 11 bases between them. The CDR3 runs 15 residues. CDR3 residues: CASSHGTDSNQPQHF. CDR3 nucleotide sequence: TGCGCCAGCAGCCACGGGACGGATAGCAATCAGCCCCAGCATTTT.

This rearrangement joins TRBV7-9 to TRBJ2-1; the match to TRBD2 covers 8 bases. The CDR3 covers 13 residues. Germline V gene lookup returns CDR1 SEHNR and CDR2 FQNEAQ (reference sequence). The V gene end was trimmed by 10 bases and the J gene end by 8 bases; junction bases not matched to a gene: 10. CDR3 coding DNA: TGTGCCACCCAGGCGGGGGGTAAATATGAGCAGTTCTTC. It codes for CATQAGGKYEQFF.

The chain employs TRBV13 and TRBJ1-1; D unclear. The length of the CDR3 is 11 residues. Trimming took 10 bases from V and 5 from J, leaving 11 bases between them. CDR1 PRHDT and CDR2 FYEKMQ come from the germline V gene (reference sequence). CDR3 nucleotides: TGTGCCACCCAGGCGGGGACTGAAGCTTTCTTT. Encoded protein: CATQAGTEAFF.

This chain uses TRBV7-8 with TRBJ1-1; 7 positions agree with TRBD1. In germline, CDR1 is SGHVS, CDR2 FQNEAQ. V lost 4 bases and J lost 0; bases outside the gene matches: 5. CDR3 length equals 15 residues. The CDR3: CASSWTGRLNTEAFF. CDR3 in DNA: TGTGCCAGCAGCTGGACAGGAAGGTTGAACACTGAAGCTTTCTTT.

Only a few counts were recorded for this clone. This chain joins TRBV13 and TRBJ2-7; D uncertain. Trimming took off 5 bases at V and 5 bases at J, with 13 bases between the two ends. There are 13 residues in the CDR3. CDR1 PRHDT and CDR2 FYEKMQ come from the germline V gene (reference sequence). The chain's CDR3 is CASSPEYTDEQYF. The CDR3 nucleotides are TGTGCCAGCAGCCCAGAATACACCGACGAGCAGTACTTC.

V is TRBV10-3 and J is TRBJ1-5; no clear D. V lost 3 bases and J lost 0, with 15 bases in between. CDR1 is ENHRY, CDR2 SYGVKD, per germline. The CDR3 has 17 residues. The CDR3: CAISEGGDAYSNQPQHF. The CDR3 nucleotides read TGTGCCATCAGTGAAGGAGGAGACGCGTATAGCAATCAGCCCCAGCATTTT.

The chain links TRBV5-6 to TRBJ2-1; 7 bases map to TRBD2. V lost 1 base to trimming and J lost 5 bases; unmatched junction nucleotides: 6. The germline V gene encodes CDR1 SGHDT and CDR2 YYEEEE. The CDR3 covers 15 residues. CDR3 amino acids: CASSLRLAVDNEQFF. CDR3 coding DNA: TGTGCCAGCAGCTTGAGGCTAGCGGTGGACAATGAGCAGTTCTTC.

The V gene is TRBV2, the J gene TRBJ1-2; D is unclear. The length of the CDR3 is 14 residues. The V gene's germline CDR1 is SNHLY and CDR2 FYNNEI. The ends were cut back, 7 bases at V and 5 bases at J, with 17 bases in the middle. The CDR3 reads CASTPDLGIYGYTF. The CDR3 region has the DNA TGTGCCAGCACCCCGGACCTCGGGATTTATGGCTACACCTTC.